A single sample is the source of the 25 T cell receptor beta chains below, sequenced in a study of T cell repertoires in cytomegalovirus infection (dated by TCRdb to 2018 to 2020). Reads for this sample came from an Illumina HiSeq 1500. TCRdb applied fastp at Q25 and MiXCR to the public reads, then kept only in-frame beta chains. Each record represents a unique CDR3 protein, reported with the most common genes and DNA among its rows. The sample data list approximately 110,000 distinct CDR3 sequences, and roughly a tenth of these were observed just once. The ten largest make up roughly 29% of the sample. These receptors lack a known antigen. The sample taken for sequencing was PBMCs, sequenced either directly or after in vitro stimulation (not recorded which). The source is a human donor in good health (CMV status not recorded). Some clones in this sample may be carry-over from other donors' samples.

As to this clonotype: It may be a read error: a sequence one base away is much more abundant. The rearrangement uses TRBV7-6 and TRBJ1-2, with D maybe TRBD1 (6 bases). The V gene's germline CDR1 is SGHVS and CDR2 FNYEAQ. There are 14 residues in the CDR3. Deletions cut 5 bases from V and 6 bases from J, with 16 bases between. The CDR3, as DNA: TGTGCCAGCAGCCAAACAGGGAGGGTGAATGGCTACACCTTC. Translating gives CASSQTGRVNGYTF.

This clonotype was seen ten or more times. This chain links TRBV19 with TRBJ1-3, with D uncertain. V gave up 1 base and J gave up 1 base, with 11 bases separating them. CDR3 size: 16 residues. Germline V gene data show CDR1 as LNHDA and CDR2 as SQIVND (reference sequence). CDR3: CASSIGKHVSGNTIYF. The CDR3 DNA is TGTGCCAGTAGTATAGGCAAACATGTTTCTGGAAACACCATATATTTT.

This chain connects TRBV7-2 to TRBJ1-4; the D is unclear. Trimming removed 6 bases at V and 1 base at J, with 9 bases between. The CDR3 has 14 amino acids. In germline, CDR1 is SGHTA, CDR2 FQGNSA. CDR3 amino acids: CASRVGGTNEKLFF. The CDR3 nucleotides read TGTGCCAGCAGGGTGGGAGGAACTAATGAAAAACTGTTTTTT.

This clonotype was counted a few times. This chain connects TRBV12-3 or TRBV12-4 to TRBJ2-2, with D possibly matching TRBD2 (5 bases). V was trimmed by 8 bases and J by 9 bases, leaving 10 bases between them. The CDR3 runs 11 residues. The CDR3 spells CASGGFRELFF. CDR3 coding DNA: TGTGCCAGCGGCGGGTTCCGGGAGCTGTTTTTT.

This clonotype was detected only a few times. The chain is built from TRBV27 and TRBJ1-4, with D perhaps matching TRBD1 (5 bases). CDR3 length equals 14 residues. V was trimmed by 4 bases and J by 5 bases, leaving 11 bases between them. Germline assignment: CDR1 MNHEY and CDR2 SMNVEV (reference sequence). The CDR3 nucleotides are TGTGCCAGCAGTTCATGGGGGGGAAATGAAAAACTGTTTTTT. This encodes CASSSWGGNEKLFF. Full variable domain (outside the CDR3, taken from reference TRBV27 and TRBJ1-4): EAQVTQNPRYLITVTGKKLTVTCSQNMNHEYMSWYRQDPGLGLRQIYYSMNVEVTDKGDVPEGYKVSRKEKRNFPLILESPSPNQTSLYFCASSSWGGNEKLFFGSGTQLSVL.

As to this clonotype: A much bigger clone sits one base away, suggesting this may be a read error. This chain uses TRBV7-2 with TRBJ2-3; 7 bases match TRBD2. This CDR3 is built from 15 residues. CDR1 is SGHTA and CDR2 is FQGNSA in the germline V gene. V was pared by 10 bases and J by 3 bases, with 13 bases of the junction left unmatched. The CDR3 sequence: CAITLSGAPTDTQYF. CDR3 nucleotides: TGTGCCATCACCTTAAGCGGGGCCCCGACAGATACGCAGTATTTT.

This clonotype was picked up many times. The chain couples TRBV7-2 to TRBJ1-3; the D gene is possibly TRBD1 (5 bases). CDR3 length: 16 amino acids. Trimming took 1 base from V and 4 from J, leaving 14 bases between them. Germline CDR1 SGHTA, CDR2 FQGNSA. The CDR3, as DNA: TGTGCCAGCAGCTTAGTGGGACTCGGTGGGGGAAACACCATATATTTT. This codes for CASSLVGLGGGNTIYF.

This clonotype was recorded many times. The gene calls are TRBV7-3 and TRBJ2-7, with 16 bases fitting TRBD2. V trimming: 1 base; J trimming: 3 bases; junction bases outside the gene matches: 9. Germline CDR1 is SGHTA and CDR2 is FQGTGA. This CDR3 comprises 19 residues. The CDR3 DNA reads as TGTGCCAGCAGCTTAAAGGGGACTAGCGGGAGGGCCGGAAACTACGAGCAGTACTTC. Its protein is CASSLKGTSGRAGNYEQYF.

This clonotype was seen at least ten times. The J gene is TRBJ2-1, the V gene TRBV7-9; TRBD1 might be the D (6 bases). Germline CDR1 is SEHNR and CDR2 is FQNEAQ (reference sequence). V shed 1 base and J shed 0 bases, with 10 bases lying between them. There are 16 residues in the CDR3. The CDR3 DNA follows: TGTGCCAGCAGCTTAGAAGGGGGAAGCTCCTACAATGAGCAGTTCTTC. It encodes CASSLEGGSSYNEQFF.

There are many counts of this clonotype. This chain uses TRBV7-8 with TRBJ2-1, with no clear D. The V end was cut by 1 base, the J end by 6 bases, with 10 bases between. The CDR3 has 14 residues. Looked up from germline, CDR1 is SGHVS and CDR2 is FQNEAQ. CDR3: CASSLVVGFNEQFF. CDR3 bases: TGTGCCAGCAGCTTAGTGGTGGGCTTCAATGAGCAGTTCTTC.

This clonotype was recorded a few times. The CDR3 sequence is CASAGTAQETQYF. The CDR3, as DNA: TGCGCCAGCGCCGGGACAGCCCAAGAGACCCAGTACTTC. This sequence joins TRBV5-1 and TRBJ2-5; 7 bases match TRBD1. After removal of 7 bases from V and 1 base from J, the junction contained 4 bases not matched to a gene. Germline values: CDR1 SGHRS, CDR2 YFSETQ. This CDR3 has 13 residues.

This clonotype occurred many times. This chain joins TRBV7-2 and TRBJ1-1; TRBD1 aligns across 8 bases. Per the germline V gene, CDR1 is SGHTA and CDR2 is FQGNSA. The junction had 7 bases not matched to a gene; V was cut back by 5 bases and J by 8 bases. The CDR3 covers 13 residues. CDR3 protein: CASSPGQGEEAFF. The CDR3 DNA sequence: TGTGCCAGCAGCCCAGGACAGGGCGAGGAAGCTTTCTTT.

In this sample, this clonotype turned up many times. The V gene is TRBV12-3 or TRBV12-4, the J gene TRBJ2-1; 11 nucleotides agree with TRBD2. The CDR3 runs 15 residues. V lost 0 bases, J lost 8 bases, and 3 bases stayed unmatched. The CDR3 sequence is CASSLALAGGDEQFF. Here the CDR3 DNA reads TGTGCCAGCAGTTTAGCTCTAGCGGGAGGCGATGAGCAGTTCTTC.

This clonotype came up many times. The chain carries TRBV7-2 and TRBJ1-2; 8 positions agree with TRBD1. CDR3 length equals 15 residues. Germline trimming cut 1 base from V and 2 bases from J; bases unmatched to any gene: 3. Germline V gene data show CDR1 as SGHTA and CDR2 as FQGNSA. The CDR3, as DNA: TGTGCCAGCAGCTTAGGCAACAGGGGGAACTATGGCTACACCTTC. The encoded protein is CASSLGNRGNYGYTF.

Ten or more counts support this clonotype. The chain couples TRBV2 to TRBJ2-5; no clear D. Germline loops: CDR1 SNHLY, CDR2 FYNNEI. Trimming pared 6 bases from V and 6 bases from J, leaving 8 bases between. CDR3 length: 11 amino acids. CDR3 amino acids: CASRAGQTQYF. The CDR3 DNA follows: TGTGCCAGCAGGGCCGGCCAGACCCAGTACTTC.

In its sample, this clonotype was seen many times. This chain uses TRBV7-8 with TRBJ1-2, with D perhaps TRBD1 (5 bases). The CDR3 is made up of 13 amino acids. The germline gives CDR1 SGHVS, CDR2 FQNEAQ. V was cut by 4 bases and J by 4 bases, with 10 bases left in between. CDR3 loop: CASSSREAYGYTF. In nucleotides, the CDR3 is TGTGCCAGCAGCTCCAGGGAAGCCTATGGCTACACCTTC.

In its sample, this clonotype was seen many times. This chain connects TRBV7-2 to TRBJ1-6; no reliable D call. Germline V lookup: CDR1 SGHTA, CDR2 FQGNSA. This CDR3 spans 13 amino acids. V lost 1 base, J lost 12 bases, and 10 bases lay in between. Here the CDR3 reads CASSLGPSRPLHF. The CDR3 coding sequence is TGTGCCAGCAGCTTAGGACCGTCTCGACCCCTCCACTTT.

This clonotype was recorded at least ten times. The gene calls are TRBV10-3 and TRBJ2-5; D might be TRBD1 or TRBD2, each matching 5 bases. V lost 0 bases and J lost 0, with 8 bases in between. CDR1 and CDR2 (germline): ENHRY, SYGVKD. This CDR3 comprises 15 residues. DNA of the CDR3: TGTGCCATCAGTGAGTCGTGGGGGAACCAAGAGACCCAGTACTTC. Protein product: CAISESWGNQETQYF.

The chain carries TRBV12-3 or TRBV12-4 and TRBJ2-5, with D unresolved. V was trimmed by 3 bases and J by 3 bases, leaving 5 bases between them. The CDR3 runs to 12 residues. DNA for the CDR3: TGTGCCAGCAGTTTTGGGAAAGAGACCCAGTACTTC. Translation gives CASSFGKETQYF.

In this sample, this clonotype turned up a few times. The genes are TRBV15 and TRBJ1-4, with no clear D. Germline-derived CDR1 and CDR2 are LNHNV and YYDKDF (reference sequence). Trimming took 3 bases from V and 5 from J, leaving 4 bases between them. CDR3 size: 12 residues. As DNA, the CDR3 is TGTGCCACCAGCAGGGCCAATGAAAAACTGTTTTTT. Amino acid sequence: CATSRANEKLFF.

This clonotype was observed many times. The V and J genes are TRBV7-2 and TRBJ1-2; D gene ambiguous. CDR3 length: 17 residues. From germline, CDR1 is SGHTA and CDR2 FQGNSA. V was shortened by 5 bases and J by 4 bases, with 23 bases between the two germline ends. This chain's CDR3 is CASSPGSGRGYGYGYTF. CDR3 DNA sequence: TGTGCCAGCAGCCCAGGCAGTGGGCGGGGTTACGGCTATGGCTACACCTTC.

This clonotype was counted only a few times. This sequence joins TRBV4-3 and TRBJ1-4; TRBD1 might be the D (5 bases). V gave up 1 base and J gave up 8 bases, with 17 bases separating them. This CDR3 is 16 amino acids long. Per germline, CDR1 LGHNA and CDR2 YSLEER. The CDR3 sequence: CASSQVYPGPSEKLFF. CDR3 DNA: TGCGCCAGCAGCCAAGTCTATCCGGGGCCTTCCGAAAAACTGTTTTTT.

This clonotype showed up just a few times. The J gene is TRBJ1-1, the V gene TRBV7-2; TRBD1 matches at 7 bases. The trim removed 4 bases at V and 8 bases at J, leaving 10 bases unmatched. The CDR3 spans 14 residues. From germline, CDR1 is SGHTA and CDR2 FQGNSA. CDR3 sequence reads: CASSSAGDSLEAFF. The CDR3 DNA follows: TGTGCCAGCAGCTCGGCAGGGGACAGCCTCGAAGCTTTCTTT.

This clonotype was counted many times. The CDR3 region is CASSPQFGSEQYV. CDR3 coding DNA: TGTGCCAGCAGCCCCCAGTTCGGGAGCGAGCAGTACGTC. The V call is TRBV12-3 or TRBV12-4, the J call TRBJ2-7, with a weak D call TRBD2 (6 bases). There are 13 residues in the CDR3. Deletions cut 6 bases from V and 6 bases from J, with 15 bases between.

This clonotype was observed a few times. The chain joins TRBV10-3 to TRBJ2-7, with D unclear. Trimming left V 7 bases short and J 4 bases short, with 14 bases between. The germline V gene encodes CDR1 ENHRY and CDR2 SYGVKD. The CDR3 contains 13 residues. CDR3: CAINTAIGYEQYF. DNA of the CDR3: TGTGCCATCAATACAGCCATTGGGTACGAGCAGTACTTC.